This is a list of T cell receptor beta chains from one sample in a study of response to subunit inactivated influenza vaccine. TCRdb re-called the RT-PCR reads with MiXCR, one entry per CDR3 protein. The repertoire includes 540,000 or so distinct CDR3 sequences, approximately 12% of them detected once, and around 12% sits in the top ten. Specimen: PBMCs from blood, collected more than 35 days after vaccination. The receptor set was obtained from a middle-aged man who received an inactivated influenza vaccine. Both conserved end residues are part of each CDR3. Each record gives: V gene, J gene, CDR3 protein.

v_call: TRBV24-1; j_call: TRBJ1-2; cdr3_aa: CATSDPTGFYGYTF
v_call: TRBV20-1; j_call: TRBJ2-3; cdr3_aa: CSARDWGAIDTDTQYF
v_call: TRBV20-1; j_call: TRBJ1-5; cdr3_aa: CSAMEWGNQPQHF
v_call: TRBV5-1; j_call: TRBJ2-3; cdr3_aa: CASSLVSANTDTQYF
v_call: TRBV23-1; j_call: TRBJ1-1; cdr3_aa: CASSQRRGRMNTEAFF
v_call: TRBV7-8; j_call: TRBJ2-2; cdr3_aa: CASSLVGTGSGPGELFF
v_call: TRBV6-1; j_call: TRBJ2-2; cdr3_aa: CASKTSNTGELFF
v_call: TRBV4-2; j_call: TRBJ1-2; cdr3_aa: CASSQGRGSGGYTF
v_call: TRBV7-9; j_call: TRBJ1-4; cdr3_aa: CASSLTTGGEKLFF
v_call: TRBV7-8; j_call: TRBJ2-2; cdr3_aa: CASSLVASSTTGELFF
v_call: TRBV5-5; j_call: TRBJ1-5; cdr3_aa: CASSAGYSNQPQHF
v_call: TRBV20-1; j_call: TRBJ2-7; cdr3_aa: CSASPGTPYEQYF
v_call: TRBV10-3; j_call: TRBJ2-4; cdr3_aa: CAISGPGPSNIQYF
v_call: TRBV20-1; j_call: TRBJ2-1; cdr3_aa: CSARGGRPYNEQFF
v_call: TRBV25-1; j_call: TRBJ2-7; cdr3_aa: CATTGHFYEQYF
v_call: TRBV20-1; j_call: TRBJ2-7; cdr3_aa: CSARARGDEQYF
v_call: TRBV14; j_call: TRBJ2-3; cdr3_aa: CASSQHGLDTQYF
v_call: TRBV12-3/TRBV12-4; j_call: TRBJ2-3; cdr3_aa: CASSFTESDTQYF
v_call: TRBV12-3/TRBV12-4; j_call: TRBJ2-1; cdr3_aa: CASSSHRVGEQFF
v_call: TRBV27; j_call: TRBJ2-1; cdr3_aa: CASRREFNEQFF
v_call: TRBV6-5; j_call: TRBJ1-2; cdr3_aa: CASSYSRTAYGYTF
v_call: TRBV24-1; j_call: TRBJ1-1; cdr3_aa: CATSDPESNTEAFF
v_call: TRBV29-1; j_call: TRBJ2-5; cdr3_aa: CSVEDRPGSRETQYF
v_call: TRBV9; j_call: TRBJ2-1; cdr3_aa: CASSVGASGYNEQFF
v_call: TRBV20-1; j_call: TRBJ1-1; cdr3_aa: CSAYWDRGPTEAFF
v_call: TRBV12-3/TRBV12-4; j_call: TRBJ2-7; cdr3_aa: CASSARQGMGYEQYF
v_call: TRBV7-2; j_call: TRBJ1-5; cdr3_aa: CASSRDRLQPQHF
v_call: TRBV4-3; j_call: TRBJ2-1; cdr3_aa: CASSLELGSDTYNEQFF
v_call: TRBV20-1; j_call: TRBJ2-2; cdr3_aa: CSADDRHANTGELFF
v_call: TRBV5-6; j_call: TRBJ2-7; cdr3_aa: CASRPLQGPYEQYF
v_call: TRBV6-5; j_call: TRBJ2-2; cdr3_aa: CALSYSPFPPNTGELFF
v_call: TRBV4-1; j_call: TRBJ2-1; cdr3_aa: CASSQDGTGYHNEQFF
v_call: TRBV7-2; j_call: TRBJ1-2; cdr3_aa: CASSSVTGGGNGYTF
v_call: TRBV7-2; j_call: TRBJ2-2; cdr3_aa: CASIRTSGRRYTGELFF
v_call: TRBV4-3; j_call: TRBJ2-5; cdr3_aa: CASSQVLGAWETQYF
v_call: TRBV20-1; j_call: TRBJ2-5; cdr3_aa: CSAIGVGQETQYF
v_call: TRBV20-1; j_call: TRBJ2-2; cdr3_aa: CSASQGMTGELFF